This T cell receptor (beta chain) was obtained from a study of T cell changes during pregnancy in multiple sclerosis. Repertoires were generated with immunoSEQ multiplex PCR, while TCRdb's copy carries only in-frame clones and drops some. This table has 50,000 or so clones, approximately 90% appearing once. The length of the CDR3 is 18 residues. Germline assignment: CDR1 MGHRA and CDR2 YSYEKL. Trimming removed 0 bases at V and 7 bases at J, with 21 bases between. The chain joins TRBV4-1 to TRBJ2-2; TRBD2 is a possible D gene (5 bases). The starting material was CD4+ T cells from peripheral blood mononuclear cells, obtained before pregnancy. This TCR came from a female donor with multiple sclerosis, enrolled in a pregnancy study. CDR3 region: CASSQDLASPRIGGELFF. The CDR3 DNA reads as TGCGCCAGCAGCCAAGATCTGGCTAGCCCACGGATTGGCGGGGAGCTGTTTTTT.